These 32 T cell receptor beta chains came from one sample sequenced in a study of glioma-infiltrating T cells. Amplification of TCR alpha and beta CDR3 regions from RNA used iRepertoire nested multiplex PCR. TCRdb ran MiXCR on the multiplex PCR reads and lists one entry per CDR3 protein. Among 150,000 to 200,000 distinct CDR3 sequences listed, over 40% were seen once. Sequenced sample: glioma tissue, nonneoplastic brain tissue, or PBMCs (not recorded which). These receptors originate from a human donor with low-grade glioma or glioblastoma, undergoing nonglioma brain surgery, or in good health (not recorded which).

Concerning this clonotype: This may arise from a read error, as a much more abundant clone is one base away. This chain uses TRBV29-1 with TRBJ2-1, with 7 bases aligning to TRBD2. Germline V gene lookup returns CDR1 SQVTM and CDR2 ANQGSEA. This CDR3 has 14 amino acids. The V gene end was trimmed by 7 bases and the J gene end by 6 bases; junction bases not matched to a gene: 12. CDR3 DNA: TGCAGCGCAAGACTAGCATCCACGCCCAATGAGCAGTTCTTC. It is translated as CSARLASTPNEQFF.

This clonotype came up many times. This chain connects TRBV20-1 to TRBJ2-7, with D possibly matching TRBD2 (6 bases). CDR1 DFQATT and CDR2 SNEGSKA come from the germline V gene (reference sequence). The V and J ends lost 6 bases and 2 bases respectively, with 29 bases between them. This CDR3 is built from 18 residues. Here the CDR3 reads CSAEDKTRRVGPTYEQYF. CDR3 nucleotide sequence: TGCAGTGCCGAAGATAAGACTAGGAGGGTTGGGCCCACCTACGAGCAGTACTTC.

The chain uses TRBV3-1 and TRBJ1-2; possibly TRBD1 for D (5 bases). Deletions cut 0 bases from V and 6 bases from J, with 8 bases between. CDR1 and CDR2 (germline): LGHDT, YNNKEL (reference sequence). The CDR3 is 13 amino acids. The CDR3 region has the DNA TGTGCCAGCAGCCAAGATAGGGGCGATGGCTACACCTTC. It yields the protein CASSQDRGDGYTF. Full variable domain (remainder filled in from reference TRBV3-1 and TRBJ1-2): DTAVSQTPKYLVTQMGNDKSIKCEQNLGHDTMYWYKQDSKKFLKIMFSYNNKELIINETVPNRFSPKSPDKAHLNLHINSLELGDSAVYFCASSQDRGDGYTFGSGTRLTVV.

This clonotype was recorded many times. This sequence joins TRBV20-1 and TRBJ1-5; a weak D match, TRBD1 (5 bases). The CDR3 covers 13 residues. Between the trimmed V and J ends, which lost 6 bases and 5 bases, there was a span of 14 bases. The V gene's germline CDR1 is DFQATT and CDR2 SNEGSKA (reference sequence). The CDR3 reads CSATDSPDQPQHF. CDR3 sequence (DNA): TGCAGTGCGACCGACAGTCCCGATCAGCCCCAGCATTTT.

Of note for this clonotype: A read error may produce the germline difference seen at one junction end. The chain joins TRBV2 to TRBJ2-1; D remains unclear. The germline gives CDR1 SNHLY, CDR2 FYNNEI. The CDR3 has 16 residues. CDR3 residues: CASSEVPFISYNEKFF. The CDR3 nucleotides are TGTGCAAGCAGTGAAGTTCCCTTCATCTCCTACAATGAGAAGTTCTTC.

CDR3 DNA sequence: TGTGCCAGCAGCTTTTATTCGGGGGGGGATGAGCAGTTCTTC. Its protein is CASSFYSGGDEQFF. The chain links TRBV7-2 to TRBJ2-1, with TRBD2 matching 8 bases. Trimming took 3 bases from V and 8 from J; bases not matched to a gene: 6. The CDR3 loop spans 14 amino acids. Germline V gives CDR1 SGHTA, CDR2 FQGNSA.

Comment on this clonotype: A much larger clone sits a single nucleotide away, making a read error possible. Written as DNA, the CDR3 is TGTGCCAGCAGTCGCGACGTTCCCTACGAGCAGTACTTC. It encodes CASSRDVPYEQYF. The chain couples TRBV28 to TRBJ2-7; unclear D gene. This CDR3 has 13 residues. The germline V gene has CDR1 MDHEN and CDR2 SYDVKM. Trimming cost V 5 bases and J 2 bases, with 10 bases left between them.

On this clonotype: Germline and junction disagree at one end, which may indicate a read error. This chain connects TRBV30 to TRBJ2-1; D not resolved. Germline loops: CDR1 GTSNPN, CDR2 SVGIG (reference sequence). This CDR3 region has 10 residues. The CDR3 sequence: CAWKTVEQLF. The CDR3 DNA sequence: TGTGCCTGGAAAACGGTAGAGCAGCTCTTC.

This clonotype was counted at least ten times. This chain links TRBV28 with TRBJ1-5; D possibly corresponds to TRBD1 (5 bases). Trimming pared 2 bases from V and 5 bases from J, leaving 25 bases between. The CDR3 spans 19 residues. The germline V gene has CDR1 MDHEN and CDR2 SYDVKM. The CDR3 reads CASSLNLGGDLQRHQPQHF. For the CDR3, the DNA is TGTGCCAGCAGTTTAAATTTGGGGGGGGACCTTCAGCGCCATCAGCCCCAGCATTTT. Looking up the rest from reference TRBV28 and TRBJ1-5 gives the full variable domain: DVKVTQSSRYLVKRTGEKVFLECVQDMDHENMFWYRQDPGLGLRLIYFSYDVKMKEKGDIPEGYSVSREKKERFSLILESASTNQTSMYLCASSLNLGGDLQRHQPQHFGDGTRLSIL.

Notes on this clonotype: A read error may produce the germline difference seen at one junction end. V usage is TRBV6-6 and J usage is TRBJ2-1; 8 bases line up with TRBD1. The CDR3 covers 13 residues. Germline CDR1 reads MNHNY; CDR2 reads SVGAGI (reference sequence). The CDR3 DNA follows: TGTGCCAGCAGATGGACAGGGATCTTTGAGCACTTCTTC. It specifies CASRWTGIFEHFF.

Details on this clonotype: A read error is possible here, since a much larger clone lies one base away. The V gene is TRBV20-1, the J gene TRBJ2-3; 7 nucleotides line up with TRBD2. This CDR3 region has 16 residues. V shed 0 bases and J 7 bases; nucleotides not matched to a gene: 13. Germline V gives CDR1 DFQATT, CDR2 SNEGSKA (reference sequence). The CDR3 nucleotides read TGCAGTGCTAGAGACCGGGGTCAGCGGGGTTCGTATACGCAGTATTTT. Its protein product is CSARDRGQRGSYTQYF.

This sequence joins TRBV20-1 and TRBJ2-1; a possible D gene is TRBD2 (7 bases). CDR1 and CDR2 (germline): DFQATT, SNEGSKA (reference sequence). The ends were cut back, 4 bases at V and 9 bases at J, with 16 bases in the middle. This CDR3 is built from 13 residues. CDR3 coding DNA: TGCAGTGCTATTGGGGGGGGAGGGGGTGAGCAGTTCTTC. This encodes CSAIGGGGGEQFF.

A remark on this clonotype: Its ends do not fully match the called genes, so a read error is possible. V is TRBV18 and J is TRBJ1-1; D remains unclear. CDR3 length: 14 amino acids. CDR1 is KGHSH and CDR2 is LQKENI in the germline V gene. CDR3 loop: CASSPQEGNTEALF. The DNA for the CDR3 is TGTGCCAGCTCACCCCAGGAAGGGAACACTGAAGCTTTATTT.

As to this clonotype: A much larger clone lies a single base off, so this may be a read error. The rearrangement joins TRBV7-2 to TRBJ1-5, with D unclear. Germline assignment: CDR1 SGHTA and CDR2 FQGNSA. The CDR3 has 12 residues. The CDR3 loop is CSSSLDGATQHF. CDR3 in DNA: TGTTCCAGCAGCTTAGACGGCGCAACCCAGCATTTT.

The sample holds many counts of this clonotype. The chain uses TRBV6-2 or TRBV6-3 and TRBJ2-1, with D tentatively TRBD1 (6 bases). Germline CDR1 is MNHEY and CDR2 is SVGEGT. Trimming removed 6 bases from V and 3 bases from J, with 15 bases in between. The CDR3 contains 15 residues. CDR3 nucleotides: TGTGCCAGCAGCTCAGGGGTAAGGGTCTACAATGAGCAGTTCTTC. Translating gives CASSSGVRVYNEQFF.

Concerning this clonotype: Just one base apart from a much larger clone, this may be a read error. This chain connects TRBV6-2 or TRBV6-3 to TRBJ2-2; TRBD1 agrees at 7 bases. The CDR3 sequence is 13 residues long. In germline, CDR1 is MNHEY, CDR2 SVGEGT. The CDR3 loop is CAVLGQNTVELFF. DNA of the CDR3: TGTGCCGTTCTGGGACAGAACACCGTGGAGCTGTTTTTT.

The chain uses TRBV4-1 and TRBJ1-6; possibly TRBD1 for D (6 bases). Germline CDR1 MGHRA, CDR2 YSYEKL. Trimming stripped 5 bases from V and 7 bases from J, with 15 bases between. The CDR3 runs 15 residues. This chain's CDR3 is CASSGQGHWNSPLHF. For the CDR3, the DNA is TGCGCCAGCAGCGGCCAGGGGCACTGGAATTCACCCCTCCACTTT.

V is TRBV25-1 and J is TRBJ1-2; D is undetermined. Germline CDR1 and CDR2: MGHDK and SYGVNS. CDR3 length: 15 residues. V lost 0 bases, J lost 8 bases, and 16 bases lay in between. CDR3 residues: CASSEYNAWTEGYTF. The CDR3 region has the DNA TGTGCCAGCAGTGAATATAATGCCTGGACGGAAGGCTACACCTTC.

Comment on this clonotype: At one of its ends the junction is not consistent with the germline gene, which may arise from a read error. This sequence joins TRBV28 and TRBJ1-5; D is uncertain. This CDR3 region has 14 residues. Germline values: CDR1 MDHEN, CDR2 SYDVKM. CDR3 amino acids: CASSLGSSNKPQHF. Written as DNA, the CDR3 is TGTGCCAGCAGTTTAGGGTCGAGCAATAAGCCCCAGCATTTT. Supplemented by reference TRBV28 and TRBJ1-5, the full variable domain reads DVKVTQSSRYLVKRTGEKVFLECVQDMDHENMFWYRQDPGLGLRLIYFSYDVKMKEKGDIPEGYSVSREKKERFSLILESASTNQTSMYLCASSLGSSNKPQHFGDGTRLSIL.

This rearrangement joins TRBV3-1 to TRBJ2-1; a weak D match, TRBD1 (5 bases). CDR3 length equals 16 residues. Germline V gene data show CDR1 as LGHDT and CDR2 as YNNKEL (reference sequence). Between the trimmed V and J ends, which lost 2 bases and 16 bases, there was a span of 27 bases. In DNA, the CDR3 is TGTGCCAGCAGCCAACGCCGGGTCGGTGACAGAGTTTTCGTCTTCTTC. Encoded protein: CASSQRRVGDRVFVFF.

This clonotype appeared a few times. This sequence joins TRBV19 and TRBJ2-3; D not certain. The CDR3 is made up of 16 amino acids. Trimming stripped 7 bases from V and 1 base from J, with 18 bases between. Germline CDR1 LNHDA, CDR2 SQIVND (reference sequence). In DNA, the CDR3 is TGTGCCAGTAAGGACGCTGTGGGTGGCGGCACAGATACGCAGTATTTT. Translated: CASKDAVGGGTDTQYF.

This clonotype was counted many times. The gene calls are TRBV5-4 and TRBJ2-3; D gene unclear. V lost 0 bases to trimming and J lost 4 bases, with 9 bases between them. This CDR3 is 14 amino acids long. The germline V gene has CDR1 SGHNT and CDR2 YYREEE (reference sequence). CDR3 DNA sequence: TGTGCCAGCAGCTTGGGGCTAAGCCCAGATACGCAGTATTTT. This sequence encodes CASSLGLSPDTQYF.

This clonotype has at least ten counts. CDR3 sequence reads: CASSLSRGSQETQYF. The CDR3 DNA is TGTGCCAGCAGTTTATCCAGGGGATCCCAAGAGACCCAGTACTTC. The chain couples TRBV27 to TRBJ2-5; tentative D call: TRBD1 (6 bases). The CDR3 loop spans 15 amino acids. Germline V lookup: CDR1 MNHEY, CDR2 SMNVEV (reference sequence). V was cut by 0 bases and J by 1 base, with 9 bases left in between.

Worth noting for this clonotype: One end of the junction is discordant with germline, which a read error may explain. The gene calls are TRBV3-1 and TRBJ1-1; TRBD1 is a possible D gene (6 bases). Germline values: CDR1 LGHDT, CDR2 YNNKEL (reference sequence). The CDR3 is made up of 18 amino acids. Written as DNA, the CDR3 is TGTGCCAGCAGCGACACTCTGAGGGGGATGCCCGTGGGCACTGAAGCTCTCTTT. Amino acid sequence: CASSDTLRGMPVGTEALF.

For this clonotype: This may arise from a read error, as a much more abundant clone is one base away. The V call is TRBV20-1, the J call TRBJ2-3; TRBD1 might be the D (6 bases). CDR1 is DFQATT and CDR2 is SNEGSKA in the germline V gene (reference sequence). There are 10 residues in the CDR3. CDR3 residues: CIARGDTQYF. CDR3 sequence (DNA): TGCATTGCTAGGGGGGATACGCAGTATTTT.

The chain combines TRBV15 with TRBJ2-1, with D possibly TRBD1 on 5 matching bases. Trimming took 5 bases from V and 5 from J, leaving 13 bases between them. Per germline, CDR1 LNHNV and CDR2 YYDKDF (reference sequence). The CDR3 length is 14 residues. DNA for the CDR3: TGTGCCACCAGCTGGGTGCCCAGGGACAATGAGCAGTTCTTC. Translated: CATSWVPRDNEQFF.

This clonotype has a handful of counts. A read error may be the cause here, since a much bigger clone is one base away. V is TRBV18 and J is TRBJ2-1; the match to TRBD1 covers 7 bases. Germline V lookup: CDR1 KGHSH, CDR2 LQKENI. The CDR3 consists of 13 residues. The CDR3 loop reads CVSSPNRGNEQFF. CDR3 sequence (DNA): TGTGTCAGCTCACCAAACAGGGGAAATGAGCAGTTCTTC.

Concerning this clonotype itself: A much larger clone lies a single base off, so this may be a read error. J is TRBJ1-1 and V is TRBV19; D remains unclear. Germline V lookup: CDR1 LNHDA, CDR2 SQIVND (reference sequence). The V end was cut by 5 bases, the J end by 5 bases, with 15 bases between. The CDR3 length is 14 residues. The CDR3 DNA sequence: TGTGCCAGTAGTCAAAAGGGTGTCGGGACTGAAGCTTTCTTT. Its protein is CASSQKGVGTEAFF.

Note on this clonotype: Mismatch with germline at one junction end may stem from a read error. V usage is TRBV6-1 and J usage is TRBJ1-5; TRBD1 is a possible D gene (5 bases). There are 14 residues in the CDR3. Germline V lookup: CDR1 MNHNS, CDR2 SASEGT. In DNA form, the CDR3 reads TGTGCCATCAGTGAAGCAGGGTACAATCATCCCCAGCATTTT. Translation gives CAISEAGYNHPQHF.

This clonotype was counted many times. The V call is TRBV28, the J call TRBJ1-2; 7 positions agree with TRBD1. The CDR3 is 14 residues long. In germline, CDR1 is MDHEN, CDR2 SYDVKM. Trimming at V came to 7 bases and at J to 4 bases, leaving 9 bases not matched to a gene. Written as DNA, the CDR3 is TGTGCCAGCACCCCCGGACAGGCGATCTATGGCTACACCTTC. Encoded protein: CASTPGQAIYGYTF.

This sequence joins TRBV12-5 and TRBJ2-4, with 8 bases fitting TRBD1. The CDR3 spans 17 residues. Germline V gene sequence: CDR1 LGHNT, CDR2 FRNRAP. The V gene end was trimmed by 6 bases and the J gene end by 0 bases; junction bases not matched to a gene: 10. The CDR3: CASGRDRGRGAKNIQYF. The CDR3 DNA reads as TGTGCTAGTGGACGAGACAGGGGAAGAGGAGCCAAAAACATTCAGTACTTC.

V is TRBV14 and J is TRBJ2-1; 10 nucleotides agree with TRBD1. Germline V CDR1 and CDR2: SGHDN, FVKESK. The V gene end was trimmed by 4 bases and the J gene end by 7 bases; junction bases not matched to a gene: 10. The CDR3 length is 16 residues. CDR3 nucleotides: TGTGCCAGCAGCCGTGGAGGGACAGGGGCATATAATGAGCAGTTCTTC. Protein: CASSRGGTGAYNEQFF.